One and the same sample provided the 12 T cell receptor beta chains below, sequenced in a study of cytomegalovirus exposure and HLA in healthy donors. The primer mix had 60 Vbeta and 13 Jbeta primers. Produced via immunoSEQ multiplex PCR; TCRdb's table is partial and in-frame only. The sample lists around 83,000 clones, roughly 78% occurring once. Sequences were obtained from PBMCs. The receptors stem from a male donor in good health and CMV-seropositive.

The V gene is TRBV7-2, the J gene TRBJ2-7, with D unresolved. The CDR3 is 14 residues long. Germline CDR1 SGHTA, CDR2 FQGNSA. Trimming took 3 bases from V and 2 from J, leaving 11 bases between them. The CDR3 DNA sequence: TGTGCCAGCAGCTTCGACCAAACTACCTACGAGCAGTACTTC. Encoded protein: CASSFDQTTYEQYF. Drawing the rest from reference TRBV7-2 and TRBJ2-7, the complete variable domain is GAGVSQSPSNKVTEKGKDVELRCDPISGHTALYWYRQSLGQGLEFLIYFQGNSAPDKSGLPSDRFSAERTGGSVSTLTIQRTQQEDSAVYLCASSFDQTTYEQYFGPGTRLTVT.

The J gene is TRBJ2-7, the V gene TRBV7-9; 8 positions match TRBD1. V gave up 5 bases and J gave up 2 bases; unmatched junction bases: 8. Germline loops: CDR1 SEHNR, CDR2 FQNEAQ (reference sequence). This CDR3 spans 15 amino acids. The CDR3 DNA sequence: TGTGCCAGCAGCGGCGGACAGGGAAACCCCTACGAGCAGTACTTC. Translated: CASSGGQGNPYEQYF.

The chain employs TRBV10-1 and TRBJ2-3, with TRBD2 matching 10 bases. J was trimmed by 0 bases and V by 3 bases; bases with no gene match: 3. CDR3 size: 16 residues. Per the germline V gene, CDR1 is WNHNN and CDR2 is SYGVQD (reference sequence). The CDR3 loop reads CASSETSGISTDTQYF. The CDR3 DNA is TGCGCCAGCAGTGAAACTAGCGGGATTAGCACAGATACGCAGTATTTT.

V usage is TRBV7-6 and J usage is TRBJ1-1, with D possibly matching TRBD1 (5 bases). This CDR3 comprises 13 residues. Germline CDR1 reads SGHVS; CDR2 reads FNYEAQ. Between the trimmed V and J ends, which lost 3 bases and 2 bases, there was a span of 7 bases. CDR3 DNA: TGTGCCAGCAGCTTGACAGCTAACACTGAAGCTTTCTTT. Amino acid sequence: CASSLTANTEAFF.

This chain joins TRBV15 and TRBJ1-1; D call uncertain. Germline CDR1 LNHNV, CDR2 YYDKDF (reference sequence). V lost 3 bases, J lost 1 base, and 9 bases lay in between. This CDR3 has 14 residues. CDR3 residues: CATSSSGRNTEAFF. For the CDR3, the DNA is TGTGCCACCAGCAGCAGCGGACGGAACACTGAAGCTTTCTTT.

The chain has TRBV5-8 and TRBJ1-5; D is undetermined. From germline, CDR1 is SGHTS and CDR2 YDEGEE. This CDR3 region has 13 residues. V dropped 2 bases and J dropped 6 bases, with 9 bases sitting between them. The CDR3 DNA reads TGTGCCAGCAGCTTCCGGGTCCCTCAGCCCCAGCATTTT. Amino acid sequence: CASSFRVPQPQHF.

This chain joins TRBV6-1 and TRBJ2-5, with 9 bases aligning to TRBD1. The CDR3 totals 15 residues. Per the germline V gene, CDR1 is MNHNS and CDR2 is SASEGT. The V segment lost 2 bases and the J segment 5 bases; nucleotides outside the gene matches: 6. In DNA, the CDR3 is TGTGCCAGCAGTGAAAACAGGGGGCATATGGAGACCCAGTACTTC. Amino acids: CASSENRGHMETQYF.

The CDR3 DNA reads as TGTGCCAGCAGCTTACGGGGGGCGAGCTCCTACGAGCAGTACTTC. Translating it yields CASSLRGASSYEQYF. The J gene is TRBJ2-7, the V gene TRBV11-2; D possibly corresponds to TRBD2 (7 bases). The V end lost 2 bases, the J end lost 0 bases, and 11 bases lay between the germline ends. This CDR3 is 15 amino acids long. Germline V CDR1 and CDR2: SGHAT, FQNNGV.

This clone has just one count. This chain joins TRBV7-9 and TRBJ2-4, with 10 bases that match TRBD2. The CDR3 consists of 17 residues. Per the germline V gene, CDR1 is SEHNR and CDR2 is FQNEAQ (reference sequence). V gave up 4 bases and J gave up 3 bases; unmatched junction bases: 9. The CDR3 loop is CASSYSGTSAYKNIQYF. The CDR3 DNA follows: TGTGCCAGCAGCTATTCCGGGACTAGCGCCTACAAAAACATTCAGTACTTC.

The chain combines TRBV5-1 with TRBJ2-7; 8 nucleotides line up with TRBD2. The CDR3 length is 15 residues. The trim removed 0 bases at V and 6 bases at J, leaving 8 bases unmatched. The germline V gene encodes CDR1 SGHRS and CDR2 YFSETQ. The CDR3 protein is CASSLDPVAGGEQYF. Here the CDR3 DNA reads TGCGCCAGCAGCTTGGATCCCGTCGCGGGGGGCGAGCAGTACTTC. Looking up the rest from reference TRBV5-1 and TRBJ2-7 gives the full variable domain: KAGVTQTPRYLIKTRGQQVTLSCSPISGHRSVSWYQQTPGQGLQFLFEYFSETQRNKGNFPGRFSGRQFSNSRSEMNVSTLELGDSALYLCASSLDPVAGGEQYFGPGTRLTVT.

This sequence joins TRBV19 and TRBJ1-2; a weak D match, TRBD1 (5 bases). Germline CDR1 is LNHDA and CDR2 is SQIVND (reference sequence). CDR3 length: 11 amino acids. Trimming removed 7 bases from V and 6 bases from J, with 9 bases in between. Written as DNA, the CDR3 is TGTGCCAGTACTTGGGGGGATGGCTACACCTTC. This sequence encodes CASTWGDGYTF.

The V and J genes are TRBV7-2 and TRBJ2-1; D unresolved. The CDR3 totals 16 residues. Deletions cut 0 bases from V and 0 bases from J, with 9 bases between. Germline assignment: CDR1 SGHTA and CDR2 FQGNSA. The CDR3 sequence is CASSLAPRSSYNEQFF. The CDR3 coding sequence is TGTGCCAGCAGCTTAGCGCCCAGAAGCTCCTACAATGAGCAGTTCTTC.